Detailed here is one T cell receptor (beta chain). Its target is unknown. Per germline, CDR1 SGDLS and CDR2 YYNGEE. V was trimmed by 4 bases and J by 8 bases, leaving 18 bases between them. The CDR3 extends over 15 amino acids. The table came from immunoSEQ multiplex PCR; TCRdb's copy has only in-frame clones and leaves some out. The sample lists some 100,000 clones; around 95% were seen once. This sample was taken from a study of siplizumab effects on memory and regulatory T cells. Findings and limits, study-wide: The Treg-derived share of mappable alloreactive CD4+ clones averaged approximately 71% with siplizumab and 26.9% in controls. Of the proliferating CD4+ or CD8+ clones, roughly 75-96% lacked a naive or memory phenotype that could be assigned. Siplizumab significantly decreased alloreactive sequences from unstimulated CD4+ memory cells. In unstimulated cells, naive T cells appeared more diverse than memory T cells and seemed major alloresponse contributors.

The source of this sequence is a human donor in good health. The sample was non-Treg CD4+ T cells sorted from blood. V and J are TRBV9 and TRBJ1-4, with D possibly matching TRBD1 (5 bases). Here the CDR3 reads CASSSQGLSGEKLFF. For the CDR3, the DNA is TGTGCCAGCAGCTCCCAGGGACTTAGCGGGGAAAAACTGTTTTTT.